This T cell receptor beta chain was documented in a study of shared clonotypes between healthy human individuals. Study overall: Per-donor plates numbered three CD4 naive, three CD4 memory, two CD8 naive and one CD8 memory.

The CDR3 length is 14 residues. Germline V lookup: CDR1 MDHEN, CDR2 SYDVKM. Deletions cut 1 base from V and 5 bases from J, with 12 bases between. The method was immunoSEQ multiplex PCR; TCRdb's version includes in-frame clones alone and lacks a portion of them. The data contain about 2.3 million clones, roughly 93% of them seen just once; the ten biggest clones take up 0.35% to 0.5%. V usage is TRBV28 and J usage is TRBJ2-7; no clear D gene. The sample comprised naive CD4+ T cells from PBMCs. Subset specified: CD45RA+ positively selected. This TCR was recovered from a young man in good health. Some clones in this sample may be carry-over from other donors' samples. CDR3 region: CASSLSQGIHEQYF. CDR3 coding DNA: TGTGCCAGCAGTTTATCTCAAGGAATCCACGAGCAGTACTTC.